This T cell receptor (beta chain) was observed in a study of blood T cell repertoires in COVID-19. Study at large: Samples taken during acute and convalescent COVID-19 were collected in the United States, Italy and Spain. The analysed material was cDNA or gDNA that came from T cells, B-cell-depleted T cells, or PBMCs.

Participants were placed into cohorts based on the clinical history they reported. Donors of Cohort 3 who recovered were those that had two negative PCRs, clearance, or symptom resolution. Assay used: immunoSEQ multiplex PCR; TCRdb lists only in-frame clones, some missing. The sample includes some 130,000 clones, approximately 90% of them seen just once. This CDR3 is built from 13 residues. From germline, CDR1 is SGHTA and CDR2 FQGNSA. Trimming shortened V by 5 bases and J by 0 bases, and 7 bases separated the two germline ends. The genes are TRBV7-2 and TRBJ1-1; D is ambiguous. This TCR was sampled from a man aged 50 to 60 who had recovered from COVID-19. The source material was PBMCs or T cells enriched from blood (not recorded which). CDR3 region: CASSQHMNTEAFF. CDR3 DNA sequence: TGTGCCAGCAGCCAACATATGAACACTGAAGCTTTCTTT.